What follows are 26 T cell receptor beta chains derived from one specimen sequenced in a study of blood T cell repertoires in COVID-19. Assay: immunoSEQ multiplex PCR; the TCRdb copy retains only in-frame clones and omits some. The sample yields 300,000 or so clones, roughly 84% seen once. The sequenced sample was PBMCs or T cells enriched from blood (not recorded which). All receptors come from a woman younger than 45 who had recovered from COVID-19.

The rearrangement uses TRBV2 and TRBJ1-1; maybe TRBD1 (6 bases). Per the germline V gene, CDR1 is SNHLY and CDR2 is FYNNEI. The CDR3 is made up of 12 amino acids. V was trimmed by 8 bases and J by 10 bases, leaving 17 bases between them. CDR3: CASGRDIRLAFF. The CDR3 DNA reads as TGTGCCAGCGGGAGGGACATCCGGCTAGCTTTCTTT.

CDR3 sequence (DNA): TGTGCCACCAGTGATGCCGGGACAGGGATAAATAACTATGGCTACACCTTC. Its protein product is CATSDAGTGINNYGYTF. The J gene is TRBJ1-2, the V gene TRBV24-1, with 9 bases that match TRBD1. Germline V gene data show CDR1 as KGHDR and CDR2 as SFDVKD. The CDR3 length is 17 residues. V lost 3 bases, J lost 1 base, and 8 bases stayed unmatched.

The chain recombines TRBV7-9 with TRBJ1-3; D is uncertain. The V and J ends lost 3 bases and 0 bases respectively, with 12 bases between them. CDR3 size: 16 residues. Per the germline V gene, CDR1 is SEHNR and CDR2 is FQNEAQ (reference sequence). The DNA of the CDR3 is TGTGCCAGCAGCTTCCCGACGGAGAACTCTGGAAACACCATATATTTT. It encodes CASSFPTENSGNTIYF.

The V gene is TRBV6-5, the J gene TRBJ1-1; the D is unclear. The germline V gene has CDR1 MNHEY and CDR2 SVGAGI. Deletions cut 4 bases from V and 5 bases from J, with 8 bases between. CDR3 length: 12 residues. The DNA of the CDR3 is TGTGCCAGCAGTTGGACGGGAACTGAAGCTTTCTTT. Translation gives CASSWTGTEAFF.

The CDR3 reads CASRQGPSYSPLHF. DNA of the CDR3: TGTGCCAGCAGGCAGGGGCCCTCCTATTCACCCCTCCACTTT. The chain is built from TRBV28 and TRBJ1-6; tentative D call: TRBD1 (6 bases). This CDR3 region has 14 residues. Between the trimmed V and J ends, which lost 6 bases and 8 bases, there was a span of 14 bases. CDR1 and CDR2 from the germline V gene are MDHEN and SYDVKM.

The rearrangement links TRBV2 to TRBJ1-4; D gene unclear. V lost 4 bases and J 8 bases, leaving 23 bases between the germline ends. Germline lookup yields CDR1 SNHLY and CDR2 FYNNEI. This CDR3 region has 17 residues. CDR3 amino acids: CASSGSNQQVTREKLFF. Here the CDR3 DNA reads TGTGCCAGCAGTGGTTCCAACCAGCAAGTGACACGGGAAAAACTGTTTTTT.

The J gene is TRBJ2-1, the V gene TRBV5-1; 7 bases are a match to TRBD1. Germline V gene data show CDR1 as SGHRS and CDR2 as YFSETQ. The CDR3 sequence is 15 residues long. V was pared by 4 bases and J by 0 bases, with 4 bases of the junction left unmatched. As DNA, the CDR3 is TGCGCCAGCAGCCTAACAGGGGACTCCTACAATGAGCAGTTCTTC. Protein product: CASSLTGDSYNEQFF.

This chain joins TRBV19 and TRBJ2-7; TRBD1 agrees at 10 bases. This CDR3 spans 14 amino acids. Unmatched junction bases numbered 4, after V lost 8 bases and J lost 0 bases. Per the germline V gene, CDR1 is LNHDA and CDR2 is SQIVND (reference sequence). For the CDR3, the DNA is TGTGCCAGTGCTTGGACAGGGGGCTCCTACGAGCAGTACTTC. Protein product: CASAWTGGSYEQYF.

The chain carries TRBV5-1 and TRBJ1-5, with 9 bases identical to TRBD1. CDR1 and CDR2 from the germline V gene are SGHRS and YFSETQ. CDR3 length: 18 amino acids. The J segment lost 0 bases and the V segment lost 1 base, leaving 8 bases of the junction unmatched. This CDR3 is CASSLRPRDRVSNQPQHF. The CDR3 nucleotides read TGCGCCAGCAGCTTGCGTCCCCGGGACAGGGTTAGCAATCAGCCCCAGCATTTT.

The chain has TRBV7-2 and TRBJ2-3; 7 positions agree with TRBD2. The CDR3 totals 14 residues. Losses at the gene ends were 6 bases for V and 0 bases for J; bases not matched to a gene: 3. The germline gives CDR1 SGHTA, CDR2 FQGNSA. The CDR3, as DNA: TGTGCCAGCAGGGGCGGGGGTAGCACAGATACGCAGTATTTT. Encoded protein: CASRGGGSTDTQYF.

This rearrangement joins TRBV10-1 to TRBJ1-1; 7 nucleotides line up with TRBD1. CDR3 length: 14 residues. The V segment lost 2 bases and the J segment 0 bases; nucleotides outside the gene matches: 0. Germline V CDR1 and CDR2: WNHNN, SYGVQD (reference sequence). CDR3 residues: CASSEGTVNTEAFF. The CDR3 region has the DNA TGCGCCAGCAGTGAGGGGACAGTGAACACTGAAGCTTTCTTT.

As regards this clone: Additional DNA sequences in this sample encode the identical CDR3. This chain links TRBV6-5 with TRBJ1-1; 7 bases fit TRBD1. The CDR3 runs 13 residues. CDR1 is MNHEY and CDR2 is SVGAGI in the germline V gene. Unmatched junction bases numbered 2, after V lost 6 bases and J lost 1 base. CDR3 nucleotides: TGTGCCAGCAGACAGGGGACGAACACTGAAGCTTTCTTT. Its translation: CASRQGTNTEAFF.

The chain couples TRBV5-1 to TRBJ1-4, with 8 bases fitting TRBD1. The germline CDR1 and CDR2 sequences are SGHRS and YFSETQ. The CDR3 contains 15 residues. V gave up 5 bases and J gave up 6 bases; unmatched junction bases: 9. The CDR3 DNA is TGCGCCAGCAGGGATTCAGGGGGCTTGGATGAAAAACTGTTTTTT. Its protein is CASRDSGGLDEKLFF.

The CDR3 protein is CASGEGLAKNIQYF. The CDR3 DNA reads TGTGCCAGCGGGGAGGGTTTGGCCAAAAACATTCAGTACTTC. The chain couples TRBV7-9 to TRBJ2-4, with 7 nucleotides matching TRBD2. This CDR3 spans 14 amino acids. With V trimmed by 8 bases and J by 1 base, 5 bases remained unmatched. CDR1 is SEHNR, CDR2 FQNEAQ, per germline (reference sequence). The full variable domain, its missing parts supplied by reference TRBV7-9 and TRBJ2-4, is DTGVSQNPRHKITKRGQNVTFRCDPISEHNRLYWYRQTLGQGPEFLTYFQNEAQLEKSRLLSDRFSAERPKGSFSTLEIQRTEQGDSAMYLCASGEGLAKNIQYFGAGTRLSVL.

This chain joins TRBV7-2 and TRBJ1-3; no definite D call. CDR1 is SGHTA, CDR2 FQGNSA, per germline. The CDR3 length is 15 residues. Trimming left V 1 base short and J 0 bases short, with 7 bases between. CDR3 residues: CASSLVTASGNTIYF. The CDR3 DNA reads TGTGCCAGCAGCTTAGTTACTGCCTCTGGAAACACCATATATTTT.

The CDR3 DNA reads as TGTGCCAGCAGTGAAGCTTGGGGCAACTCCTACAATGAGCAGTTCTTC. Protein product: CASSEAWGNSYNEQFF. The chain joins TRBV6-1 to TRBJ2-1; weak D call: TRBD1 (5 bases). CDR3 size: 16 residues. V was clipped by 0 bases and J by 0 bases, with 9 bases between them. Per germline, CDR1 MNHNS and CDR2 SASEGT.

V gene TRBV6-5 combines with J gene TRBJ1-1; D remains ambiguous. This CDR3 spans 13 amino acids. Germline-derived CDR1 and CDR2 are MNHEY and SVGAGI. V was pared by 6 bases and J by 0 bases, with 8 bases between. CDR3 sequence: CASSQQLNTEAFF. The CDR3 region has the DNA TGTGCCAGCAGCCAACAGCTGAACACTGAAGCTTTCTTT.

The gene calls are TRBV18 and TRBJ1-5, with 9 positions matching TRBD1. V was pared by 4 bases and J by 8 bases, with 3 bases of the junction left unmatched. There are 13 residues in the CDR3. Germline V CDR1 and CDR2: KGHSH, LQKENI. CDR3 nucleotides: TGTGCCAGCTCACTTGACAGGGGGGAGCCCCAGCATTTT. Its protein is CASSLDRGEPQHF.

The chain links TRBV29-1 to TRBJ2-5; D not resolved. Trimming removed 0 bases from V and 3 bases from J, with 8 bases in between. Germline V gives CDR1 SQVTM, CDR2 ANQGSEA. There are 13 residues in the CDR3. The CDR3, as DNA: TGCAGCGTTGAAGAATTAATAGAAGAGACCCAGTACTTC. Its protein product is CSVEELIEETQYF.

V is TRBV19 and J is TRBJ1-1; 11 bases line up with TRBD1. V dropped 5 bases and J dropped 4; count of bases not matched to a gene: 6. The CDR3 covers 15 residues. Looked up from germline, CDR1 is LNHDA and CDR2 is SQIVND (reference sequence). CDR3 region: CASSWTGGLGTEAFF. In DNA, the CDR3 is TGTGCCAGTAGTTGGACAGGGGGCCTTGGCACTGAAGCTTTCTTT.

This chain connects TRBV5-4 to TRBJ2-5; 7 bases are shared with TRBD2. CDR3 size: 13 residues. Trimming cost V 4 bases and J 4 bases; bases outside gene matches: 4. From germline, CDR1 is SGHNT and CDR2 YYREEE (reference sequence). CDR3 sequence reads: CASSAGTTETQYF. Written as DNA, the CDR3 is TGTGCCAGCAGCGCCGGGACTACAGAGACCCAGTACTTC.

This clone appeared once. The genes are TRBV25-1 and TRBJ1-4, with TRBD1 matching 9 bases. CDR1 is MGHDK and CDR2 is SYGVNS in the germline V gene. The CDR3 length is 15 residues. J gave up 7 bases and V 5 bases, and 8 bases lay outside the gene matches. The CDR3 region is CASSTSQGAREKLFF. The CDR3 coding sequence is TGTGCCAGCAGTACCTCACAGGGGGCGCGTGAAAAACTGTTTTTT.

The genes are TRBV27 and TRBJ2-1; 10 bases line up with TRBD1. This CDR3 has 16 amino acids. V lost 6 bases and J lost 4; bases outside the gene matches: 9. Germline CDR1 reads MNHEY; CDR2 reads SMNVEV (reference sequence). Here the CDR3 DNA reads TGTGCCAGCAGAATAATGGGACAGGGGAATTACAATGAGCAGTTCTTC. Amino acid sequence: CASRIMGQGNYNEQFF.

A single count supports this clone. The chain couples TRBV28 to TRBJ2-7; the match to TRBD1 covers 7 bases. V lost 7 bases to trimming and J lost 2 bases; unmatched junction nucleotides: 5. This CDR3 is 13 amino acids long. CDR1 is MDHEN and CDR2 is SYDVKM in the germline V gene. For the CDR3, the DNA is TGTGCCAGCACGGGACAGATACCCTACGAGCAGTACTTC. Residues: CASTGQIPYEQYF.

The chain couples TRBV3-1 (or the pseudogene TRBV3-2) to TRBJ2-3; 9 nucleotides align to TRBD2. This CDR3 spans 17 amino acids. CDR1 LGHDT and CDR2 YNNKEL come from the germline V gene (reference sequence). With 0 bases clipped from V and 5 bases from J, the junction kept 9 bases outside the gene matches. The CDR3 sequence: CASSQEWGRGGRDTQYF. The DNA of the CDR3 is TGTGCCAGCAGCCAAGAGTGGGGGCGGGGGGGCCGAGATACGCAGTATTTT.

This chain connects TRBV5-1 to TRBJ1-6; TRBD1 might be the D (6 bases). This CDR3 is built from 16 residues. Per germline, CDR1 SGHRS and CDR2 YFSETQ. V shed 0 bases and J shed 6 bases, with 13 bases lying between them. For the CDR3, the DNA is TGCGCCAGCAGCTTGGTAGGGGGATCCGCTAATTCACCCCTCCACTTT. Amino acid sequence: CASSLVGGSANSPLHF.